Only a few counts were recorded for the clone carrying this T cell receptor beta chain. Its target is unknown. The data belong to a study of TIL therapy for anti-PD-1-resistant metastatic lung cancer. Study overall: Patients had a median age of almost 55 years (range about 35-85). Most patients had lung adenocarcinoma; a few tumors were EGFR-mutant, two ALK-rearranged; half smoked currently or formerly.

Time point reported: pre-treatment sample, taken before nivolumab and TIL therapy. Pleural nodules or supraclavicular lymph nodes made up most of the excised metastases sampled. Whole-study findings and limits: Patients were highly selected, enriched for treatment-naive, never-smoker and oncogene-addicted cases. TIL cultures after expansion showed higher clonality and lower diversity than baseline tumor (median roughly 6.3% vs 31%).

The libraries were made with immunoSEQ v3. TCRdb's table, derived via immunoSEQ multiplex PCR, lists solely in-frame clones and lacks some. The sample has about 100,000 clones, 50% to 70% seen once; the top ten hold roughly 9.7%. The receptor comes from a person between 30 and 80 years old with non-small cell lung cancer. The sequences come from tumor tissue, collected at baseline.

The CDR3 coding sequence is TGTGCCAGCAGCCAAGAAGCTGGGAGCCTCCAGGAAGTCTACAATGAGCAGTTCTTC. It yields the protein CASSQEAGSLQEVYNEQFF. The genes are TRBV3-1 (or the pseudogene TRBV3-2) and TRBJ2-1, with D possibly being TRBD2 (5 bases). CDR3 length equals 19 residues. V lost 0 bases and J lost 3, with 21 bases in between. CDR1 is LGHDT and CDR2 is YNNKEL in the germline V gene (reference sequence).